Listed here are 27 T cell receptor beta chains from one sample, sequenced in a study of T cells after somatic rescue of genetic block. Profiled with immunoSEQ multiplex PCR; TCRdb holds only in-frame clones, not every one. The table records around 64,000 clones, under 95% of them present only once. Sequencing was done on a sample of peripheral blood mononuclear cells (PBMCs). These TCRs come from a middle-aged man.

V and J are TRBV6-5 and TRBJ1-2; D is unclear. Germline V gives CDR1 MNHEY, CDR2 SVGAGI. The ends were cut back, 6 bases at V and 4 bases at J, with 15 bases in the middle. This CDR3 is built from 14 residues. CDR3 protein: CASSSDRAPYGYTF. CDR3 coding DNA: TGTGCCAGCAGCTCCGACCGAGCCCCCTATGGCTACACCTTC.

CDR3 amino acids: CASSLSWNTEAFF. The CDR3 DNA reads TGTGCCAGCAGCTTAAGCTGGAACACTGAAGCTTTCTTT. The V call is TRBV7-9, the J call TRBJ1-1; D call uncertain. Germline lookup yields CDR1 SEHNR and CDR2 FQNEAQ (reference sequence). Trimming pared 2 bases from V and 1 base from J, leaving 5 bases between. This CDR3 comprises 13 residues.

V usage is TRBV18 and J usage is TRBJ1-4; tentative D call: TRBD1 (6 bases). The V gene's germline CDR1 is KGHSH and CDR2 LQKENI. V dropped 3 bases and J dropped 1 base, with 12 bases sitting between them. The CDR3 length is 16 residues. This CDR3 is CASSPLGGLTNEKLFF. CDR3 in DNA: TGTGCCAGCTCACCCCTTGGGGGGCTAACTAATGAAAAACTGTTTTTT.

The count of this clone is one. The CDR3 spells CASTRREVETQYF. The CDR3 coding sequence is TGTGCCAGCACCCGGAGGGAGGTTGAGACCCAGTACTTC. The chain couples TRBV2 to TRBJ2-5; possible D gene TRBD2, 6 bases. Trimming removed 7 bases from V and 5 bases from J, with 14 bases in between. The CDR3 is 13 residues long. Germline V gene lookup returns CDR1 SNHLY and CDR2 FYNNEI.

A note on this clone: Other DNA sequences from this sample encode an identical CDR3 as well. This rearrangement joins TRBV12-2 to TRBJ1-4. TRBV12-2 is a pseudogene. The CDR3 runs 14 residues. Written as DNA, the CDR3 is TGTGCAAGTCGCTTAGGGAATAAGGATGAAAAACTGTTTTTT. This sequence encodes CASRLGNKDEKLFF.

CDR3 loop: CASEPDSARETQYF. CDR3 nucleotide sequence: TGTGCTAGTGAACCCGACAGCGCCCGAGAGACCCAGTACTTC. V usage is TRBV12-5 and J usage is TRBJ2-5; the D gene is possibly TRBD1 (5 bases). The CDR3 runs 14 residues. The V end was cut by 7 bases, the J end by 4 bases, with 16 bases between. Per the germline V gene, CDR1 is LGHNT and CDR2 is FRNRAP.

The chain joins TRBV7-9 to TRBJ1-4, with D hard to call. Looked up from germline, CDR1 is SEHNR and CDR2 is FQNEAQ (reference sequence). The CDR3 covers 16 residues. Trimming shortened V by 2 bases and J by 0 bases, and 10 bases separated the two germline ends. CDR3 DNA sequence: TGTGCCAGCAGCTTACAAATGGTGGCAACTAATGAAAAACTGTTTTTT. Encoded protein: CASSLQMVATNEKLFF.

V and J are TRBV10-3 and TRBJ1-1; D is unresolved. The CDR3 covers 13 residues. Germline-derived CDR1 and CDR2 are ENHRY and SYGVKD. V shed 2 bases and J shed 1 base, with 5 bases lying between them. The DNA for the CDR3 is TGTGCCATCAGTGAGGCGGAGAACACTGAAGCTTTCTTT. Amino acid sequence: CAISEAENTEAFF.

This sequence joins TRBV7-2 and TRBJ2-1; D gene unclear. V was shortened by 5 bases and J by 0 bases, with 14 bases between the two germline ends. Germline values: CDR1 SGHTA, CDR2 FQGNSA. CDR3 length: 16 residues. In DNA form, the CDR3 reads TGTGCCAGCAGCGCTCAACAGCCGAGCTCCTACAATGAGCAGTTCTTC. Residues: CASSAQQPSSYNEQFF.

The CDR3 sequence: CASSQRHRTELDGYTF. Written as DNA, the CDR3 is TGCGCCAGCAGCCAACGCCACCGGACGGAATTAGATGGCTACACCTTC. V and J are TRBV4-1 and TRBJ1-2; D ambiguous. The CDR3 is 16 residues long. CDR1 and CDR2 (germline): MGHRA, YSYEKL. Trimming took 2 bases from V and 6 from J, leaving 19 bases between them.

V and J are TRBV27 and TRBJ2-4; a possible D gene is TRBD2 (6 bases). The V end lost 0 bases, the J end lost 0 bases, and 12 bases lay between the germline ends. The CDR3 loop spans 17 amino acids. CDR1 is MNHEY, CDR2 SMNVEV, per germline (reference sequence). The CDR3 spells CASSLSRSGLAKNIQYF. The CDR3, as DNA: TGTGCCAGCAGTTTATCGAGGAGCGGGTTAGCCAAAAACATTCAGTACTTC.

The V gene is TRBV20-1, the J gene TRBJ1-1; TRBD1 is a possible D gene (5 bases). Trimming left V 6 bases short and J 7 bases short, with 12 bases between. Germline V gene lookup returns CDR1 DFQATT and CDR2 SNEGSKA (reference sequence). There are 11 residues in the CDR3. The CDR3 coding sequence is TGCAGTGCACCGGGGGGGGTTGAAGCTTTCTTT. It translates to CSAPGGVEAFF.

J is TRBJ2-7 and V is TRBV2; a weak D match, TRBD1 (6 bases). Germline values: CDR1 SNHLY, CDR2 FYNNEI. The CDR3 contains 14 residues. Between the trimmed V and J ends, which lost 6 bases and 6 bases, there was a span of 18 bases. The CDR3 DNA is TGTGCCAGCAGAGCGCTACACAGGGATGGCGAGCAGTACTTC. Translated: CASRALHRDGEQYF.

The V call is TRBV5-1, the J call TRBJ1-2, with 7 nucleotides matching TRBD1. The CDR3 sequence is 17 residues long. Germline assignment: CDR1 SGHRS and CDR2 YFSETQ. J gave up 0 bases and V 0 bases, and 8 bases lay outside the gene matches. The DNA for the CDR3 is TGCGCCAGCAGCTTGGGGGACAGTTGGGAGGCTAACTATGGCTACACCTTC. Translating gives CASSLGDSWEANYGYTF.

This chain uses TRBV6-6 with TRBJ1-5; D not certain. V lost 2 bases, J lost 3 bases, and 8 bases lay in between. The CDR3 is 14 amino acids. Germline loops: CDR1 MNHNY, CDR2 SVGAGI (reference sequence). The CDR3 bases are TGTGCCAGCAGTTACGGTGGTAACAATCAGCCCCAGCATTTT. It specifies CASSYGGNNQPQHF.

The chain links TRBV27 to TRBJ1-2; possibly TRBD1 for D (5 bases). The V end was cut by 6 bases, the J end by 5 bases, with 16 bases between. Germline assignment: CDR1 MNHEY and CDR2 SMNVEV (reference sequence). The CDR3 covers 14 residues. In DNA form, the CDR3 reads TGTGCCAGCAGCTTGTCCGGGGGTGGGTATGGCTACACCTTC. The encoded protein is CASSLSGGGYGYTF.

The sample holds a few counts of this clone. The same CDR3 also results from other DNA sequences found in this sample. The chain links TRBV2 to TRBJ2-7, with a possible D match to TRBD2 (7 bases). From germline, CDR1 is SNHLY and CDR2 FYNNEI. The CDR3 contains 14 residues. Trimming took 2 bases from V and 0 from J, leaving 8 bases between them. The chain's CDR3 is CASSERGASYEQYF. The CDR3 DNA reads TGTGCCAGCAGTGAACGGGGGGCCTCCTACGAGCAGTACTTC.

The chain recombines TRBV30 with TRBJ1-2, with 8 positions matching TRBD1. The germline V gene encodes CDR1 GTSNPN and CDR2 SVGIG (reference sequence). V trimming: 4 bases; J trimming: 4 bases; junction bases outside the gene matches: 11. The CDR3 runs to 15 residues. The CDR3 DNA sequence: TGTGCCTGGACACCTTGGGCAGGGACAGGCTATGGCTACACCTTC. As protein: CAWTPWAGTGYGYTF.

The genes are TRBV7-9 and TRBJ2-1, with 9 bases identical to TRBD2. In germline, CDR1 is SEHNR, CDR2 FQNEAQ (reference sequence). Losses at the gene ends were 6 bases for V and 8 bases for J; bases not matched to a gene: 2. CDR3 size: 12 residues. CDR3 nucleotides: TGTGCCAGCAGGCGGGAGGGGGATGAGCAGTTCTTC. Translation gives CASRREGDEQFF.

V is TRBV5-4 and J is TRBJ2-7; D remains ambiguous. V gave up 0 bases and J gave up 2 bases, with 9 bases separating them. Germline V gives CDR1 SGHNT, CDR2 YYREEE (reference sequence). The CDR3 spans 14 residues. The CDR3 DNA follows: TGTGCCAGCAGCTTGGGGCACCAAACCTACGAGCAGTACTTC. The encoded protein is CASSLGHQTYEQYF.

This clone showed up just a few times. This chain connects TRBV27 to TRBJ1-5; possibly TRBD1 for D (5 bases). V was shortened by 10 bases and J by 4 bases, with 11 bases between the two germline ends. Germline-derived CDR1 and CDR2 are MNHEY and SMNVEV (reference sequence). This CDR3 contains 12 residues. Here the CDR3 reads CATGRGNQPQHF. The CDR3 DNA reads TGTGCCACCGGGCGGGGGAATCAGCCCCAGCATTTT.

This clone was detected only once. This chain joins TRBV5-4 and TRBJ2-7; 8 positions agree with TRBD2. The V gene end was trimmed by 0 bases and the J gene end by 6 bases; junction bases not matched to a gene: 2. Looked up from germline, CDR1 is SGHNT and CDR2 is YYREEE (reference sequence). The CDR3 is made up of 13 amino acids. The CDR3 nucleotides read TGTGCCAGCAGCTTGGACGGACTAGCCGAGCAGTACTTC. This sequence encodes CASSLDGLAEQYF. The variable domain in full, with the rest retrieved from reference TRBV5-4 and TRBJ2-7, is ETGVTQSPTHLIKTRGQQVTLRCSSQSGHNTVSWYQQALGQGPQFIFQYYREEENGRGNFPPRFSGLQFPNYSSELNVNALELDDSALYLCASSLDGLAEQYFGPGTRLTVT.

This chain's CDR3 is CASSREYTQYF. In DNA, the CDR3 is TGTGCCAGCAGTCGGGAATATACGCAGTATTTT. The chain combines TRBV6-1 with TRBJ2-3, with D maybe TRBD2 (5 bases). Germline V gene data show CDR1 as MNHNS and CDR2 as SASEGT. V was cut by 5 bases and J by 7 bases, with 7 bases left in between. CDR3 length: 11 residues.

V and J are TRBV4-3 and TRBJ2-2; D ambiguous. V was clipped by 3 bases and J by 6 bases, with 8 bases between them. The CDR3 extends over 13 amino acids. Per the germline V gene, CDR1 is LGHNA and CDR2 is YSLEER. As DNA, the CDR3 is TGCGCCAGCAGCCAGGACCAGGCCGGGGAGCTGTTTTTT. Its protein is CASSQDQAGELFF.

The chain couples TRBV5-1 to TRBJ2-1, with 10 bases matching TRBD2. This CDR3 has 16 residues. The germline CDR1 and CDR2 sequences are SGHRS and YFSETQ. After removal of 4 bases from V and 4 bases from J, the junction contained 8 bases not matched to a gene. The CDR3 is CASSPEASGRYNEQFF. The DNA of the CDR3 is TGCGCCAGCAGCCCCGAAGCTAGCGGGAGATACAATGAGCAGTTCTTC.

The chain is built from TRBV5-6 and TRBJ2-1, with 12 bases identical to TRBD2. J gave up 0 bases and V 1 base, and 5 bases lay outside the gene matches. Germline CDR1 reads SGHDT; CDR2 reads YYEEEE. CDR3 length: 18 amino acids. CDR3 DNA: TGTGCCAGCAGCTTGACTAGCGGGGGGCTGAGCTCCTACAATGAGCAGTTCTTC. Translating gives CASSLTSGGLSSYNEQFF.

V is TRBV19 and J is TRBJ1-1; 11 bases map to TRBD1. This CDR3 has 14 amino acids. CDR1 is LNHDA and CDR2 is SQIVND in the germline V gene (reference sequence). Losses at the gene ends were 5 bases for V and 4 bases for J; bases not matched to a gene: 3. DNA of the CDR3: TGTGCCAGTAGTGGACAGGGGGCGCGCACTGAAGCTTTCTTT. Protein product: CASSGQGARTEAFF.